The 28 T cell receptor beta chains below come from one sample, sequenced in a study of T cell changes during pregnancy in multiple sclerosis. Sequencing used immunoSEQ multiplex PCR; TCRdb keeps in-frame clones, though not all of them. The sample shows over 65,000 clones, 80% to 95% of them seen only once. Here the sequenced sample was peripheral blood, taken in the first trimester of pregnancy. These receptors came from a female donor with multiple sclerosis, enrolled in a pregnancy study.

The CDR3 region has the DNA TGTGCCAGCAGCACCACTAGCGGGGGGTACTACAATGAGCAGTTCTTC. As protein: CASSTTSGGYYNEQFF. The J gene is TRBJ2-1, the V gene TRBV7-2, with 12 positions matching TRBD2. CDR3 length: 16 residues. Germline values: CDR1 SGHTA, CDR2 FQGNSA. V trimming: 5 bases; J trimming: 3 bases; junction bases outside the gene matches: 5.

The CDR3 region is CASSQDAPAEAFF. Written as DNA, the CDR3 is TGTGCCAGCAGCCAAGATGCCCCGGCTGAAGCTTTCTTT. The chain recombines TRBV4-2 with TRBJ1-1; D is unclear. The CDR3 is made up of 13 amino acids. V lost 0 bases and J 6 bases, leaving 8 bases between the germline ends. Germline loops: CDR1 LGHNA, CDR2 YNFKEQ.

The V call is TRBV5-4, the J call TRBJ2-6; no clear D. Trimming stripped 1 base from V and 1 base from J, with 9 bases between. This CDR3 comprises 16 residues. Germline V gene sequence: CDR1 SGHNT, CDR2 YYREEE (reference sequence). In DNA, the CDR3 is TGTGCCAGCAGCTTGCGGTTTTTTTCTGGGGCCAACGTCCTGACTTTC. Translation gives CASSLRFFSGANVLTF. Based on the CDR3 plus reference TRBV5-4 and TRBJ2-6, the full variable domain is ETGVTQSPTHLIKTRGQQVTLRCSSQSGHNTVSWYQQALGQGPQFIFQYYREEENGRGNFPPRFSGLQFPNYSSELNVNALELDDSALYLCASSLRFFSGANVLTFGAGSRLTVL.

This clone occurred a few times. The rearrangement uses TRBV6-1 and TRBJ2-3; TRBD1 is a possible D gene (5 bases). Germline CDR1 is MNHNS and CDR2 is SASEGT. This CDR3 region has 15 residues. Deletions cut 1 base from V and 4 bases from J, with 12 bases between. Here the CDR3 DNA reads TGTGCCAGCAGTGAAGTCCGGCAGGGCCCAGATACGCAGTATTTT. This sequence encodes CASSEVRQGPDTQYF.

The V call is TRBV14, the J call TRBJ1-1, with 7 bases identical to TRBD1. Germline lookup yields CDR1 SGHDN and CDR2 FVKESK. The CDR3 spans 13 residues. The J segment lost 4 bases and the V segment lost 4 bases, leaving 3 bases of the junction unmatched. The CDR3 nucleotides read TGTGCCAGCAGCCGACAGGGATTCACTGAAGCTTTCTTT. It yields the protein CASSRQGFTEAFF. Filled out from reference TRBV14 and TRBJ1-1, the complete variable domain reads EAGVTQFPSHSVIEKGQTVTLRCDPISGHDNLYWYRRVMGKEIKFLLHFVKESKQDESGMPNNRFLAERTGGTYSTLKVQPAELEDSGVYFCASSRQGFTEAFFGQGTRLTVV.

The chain uses TRBV9 and TRBJ2-2; possible D gene TRBD2, 6 bases. The CDR3 has 16 amino acids. V lost 3 bases and J 5 bases, leaving 17 bases between the germline ends. The V gene's germline CDR1 is SGDLS and CDR2 YYNGEE. This CDR3 is CASSESPGRGTGELFF. The DNA for the CDR3 is TGTGCCAGCAGCGAAAGCCCAGGCCGGGGGACCGGGGAGCTGTTTTTT.

The rearrangement joins TRBV29-1 to TRBJ2-1; 7 bases map to TRBD2. The CDR3 has 15 residues. V was clipped by 3 bases and J by 4 bases; unmatched bases: 9. CDR1 and CDR2 from the germline V gene are SQVTM and ANQGSEA. CDR3 sequence (DNA): TGCAGCGTTGACCCTAGCGGCGCGCGGTACAATGAGCAGTTCTTC. Amino acid sequence: CSVDPSGARYNEQFF.

V is TRBV28 and J is TRBJ1-1; 9 positions match TRBD1. CDR1 is MDHEN and CDR2 is SYDVKM in the germline V gene. J lost 7 bases, V lost 10 bases, and 16 bases had no gene match. The CDR3 runs to 15 residues. CDR3 bases: TGTGCCAACTCCAAACAGGGGGCGCCGCAGGGTGAAGCTTTCTTT. This codes for CANSKQGAPQGEAFF.

The rearrangement uses TRBV5-1 and TRBJ2-5; 10 bases fit TRBD1. Germline values: CDR1 SGHRS, CDR2 YFSETQ. The CDR3 extends over 16 amino acids. The V segment lost 0 bases and the J segment 4 bases; nucleotides outside the gene matches: 6. The CDR3 DNA sequence: TGCGCCAGCAGCTTGGCCGTCGGGACAGGGGTAGAGACCCAGTACTTC. Amino acids: CASSLAVGTGVETQYF.

The chain combines TRBV5-4 with TRBJ2-5; 7 bases agree with TRBD1. From germline, CDR1 is SGHNT and CDR2 YYREEE (reference sequence). V shed 3 bases and J 5 bases; nucleotides not matched to a gene: 13. The CDR3 is made up of 16 amino acids. CDR3 nucleotide sequence: TGTGCCAGCAGCTCCGACAGGGCACCTTCTTTGGAGACCCAGTACTTC. It encodes CASSSDRAPSLETQYF.

The V gene is TRBV5-6, the J gene TRBJ1-1; weak D call: TRBD1 (6 bases). The CDR3 loop spans 16 amino acids. Trimming took off 5 bases at V and 4 bases at J, with 21 bases between the two ends. Looked up from germline, CDR1 is SGHDT and CDR2 is YYEEEE. CDR3: CASSRYRQASFTEAFF. DNA of the CDR3: TGTGCCAGCAGTAGATATCGACAGGCTTCGTTCACTGAAGCTTTCTTT.

The rearrangement uses TRBV5-1 and TRBJ1-1; perhaps TRBD1 as D (5 bases). This CDR3 contains 14 residues. Trimming stripped 4 bases from V and 3 bases from J, with 13 bases between. Germline-derived CDR1 and CDR2 are SGHRS and YFSETQ. The CDR3, as DNA: TGCGCCAGCAGCCCCTACCAGGGTGACACTGAAGCTTTCTTT. This sequence encodes CASSPYQGDTEAFF.

The rearrangement joins TRBV19 to TRBJ1-6; 9 bases are shared with TRBD1. CDR1 is LNHDA and CDR2 is SQIVND in the germline V gene (reference sequence). V gave up 5 bases and J gave up 6 bases; unmatched junction bases: 5. CDR3 length: 15 residues. CDR3 region: CASSAGTGSNSPLHF. In nucleotides, the CDR3 is TGTGCCAGTAGTGCCGGGACAGGGTCTAATTCACCCCTCCACTTT.

The chain carries TRBV5-6 and TRBJ2-5; TRBD1 agrees at 7 bases. V was clipped by 4 bases and J by 5 bases; unmatched bases: 11. The CDR3 has 15 amino acids. The germline V gene encodes CDR1 SGHDT and CDR2 YYEEEE. The CDR3 protein is CASSNTQGLVETQYF. CDR3 DNA sequence: TGTGCCAGCAGCAATACACAGGGGTTAGTCGAGACCCAGTACTTC.

The CDR3 DNA reads TGTGCCAGCAGCTTGGATGTCTCCAGGCAGGGGACACCCCTCCACTTT. The encoded protein is CASSLDVSRQGTPLHF. V and J are TRBV5-4 and TRBJ1-6; D is perhaps TRBD1 (6 bases). Germline V CDR1 and CDR2: SGHNT, YYREEE (reference sequence). Between the trimmed V and J ends, which lost 0 bases and 11 bases, there was a span of 18 bases. The CDR3 covers 16 residues.

V gene TRBV7-9 combines with J gene TRBJ2-7; 7 positions match TRBD1. With V trimmed by 6 bases and J by 4 bases, 9 bases remained unmatched. Germline V gene sequence: CDR1 SEHNR, CDR2 FQNEAQ (reference sequence). There are 14 residues in the CDR3. The CDR3 coding sequence is TGTGCCAGCAGTCGCTCCGGGACAGATTACGAGCAGTACTTC. Translated, it gives CASSRSGTDYEQYF.

The J gene is TRBJ2-7, the V gene TRBV5-1; TRBD2 agrees at 7 bases. Germline values: CDR1 SGHRS, CDR2 YFSETQ. Unmatched junction bases numbered 2, after V lost 0 bases and J lost 2 bases. This CDR3 is 14 amino acids long. CDR3 protein: CASSLAGTTYEQYF. The CDR3 DNA reads as TGCGCCAGCAGCTTGGCCGGGACTACCTACGAGCAGTACTTC. Full variable domain (rest looked up from reference TRBV5-1 and TRBJ2-7): KAGVTQTPRYLIKTRGQQVTLSCSPISGHRSVSWYQQTPGQGLQFLFEYFSETQRNKGNFPGRFSGRQFSNSRSEMNVSTLELGDSALYLCASSLAGTTYEQYFGPGTRLTVT.

This chain links TRBV11-3 with TRBJ2-2; 11 bases agree with TRBD1. Losses at the gene ends were 1 base for V and 6 bases for J; bases not matched to a gene: 13. The CDR3 loop spans 19 amino acids. The germline V gene encodes CDR1 SGHNT and CDR2 YENEEA. This CDR3 is CASSLVGYWGQGDPGELFF. The CDR3 region has the DNA TGTGCCAGCAGCTTAGTTGGTTACTGGGGACAGGGGGATCCCGGGGAGCTGTTTTTT.

The rearrangement joins TRBV30 to TRBJ1-2; the match to TRBD1 covers 11 bases. Germline lookup yields CDR1 GTSNPN and CDR2 SVGIG (reference sequence). Unmatched junction bases numbered 3, after V lost 0 bases and J lost 6 bases. This CDR3 comprises 14 residues. The CDR3, as DNA: TGTGCCTGGAGTGTCACGGGACAGGGGGATGGCTACACCTTC. It yields the protein CAWSVTGQGDGYTF.

J is TRBJ2-5 and V is TRBV28; 7 bases agree with TRBD2. The trim removed 6 bases at V and 4 bases at J, leaving 11 bases unmatched. CDR3 length equals 15 residues. CDR1 MDHEN and CDR2 SYDVKM come from the germline V gene. CDR3 protein: CASRPPRGGGETQYF. The CDR3 nucleotides are TGTGCCAGCAGACCCCCCCGGGGCGGGGGAGAGACCCAGTACTTC.

The V gene is TRBV5-1, the J gene TRBJ1-1; TRBD1 agrees at 10 bases. Germline V lookup: CDR1 SGHRS, CDR2 YFSETQ. The CDR3 is 15 amino acids. V lost 1 base to trimming and J lost 10 bases; unmatched junction nucleotides: 10. CDR3 DNA: TGCGCCAGCAGCTTGTATATGAGACAGGGGGCAGGAGCTTTCTTT. Translation gives CASSLYMRQGAGAFF.

This clone was found a few times. The chain joins TRBV11-1 to TRBJ2-1, with D perhaps matching TRBD2 (6 bases). The CDR3 runs 13 residues. Germline V gene sequence: CDR1 SGHAT, CDR2 FQDESV (reference sequence). V lost 5 bases, J lost 12 bases, and 17 bases lay in between. The CDR3 spells CASSVAGWAVQFF. In nucleotides, the CDR3 is TGTGCCAGCAGCGTGGCGGGATGGGCGGTGCAGTTCTTC.

This clone was counted between two and nine times. The genes are TRBV5-1 and TRBJ1-6, with D possibly matching TRBD1 (6 bases). The ends were cut back, 5 bases at V and 7 bases at J, with 16 bases in the middle. CDR1 and CDR2 (germline): SGHRS, YFSETQ. The CDR3 runs 15 residues. The CDR3 protein is CASSWERGNNSPLHF. CDR3 DNA sequence: TGCGCCAGCAGTTGGGAAAGGGGGAACAATTCACCCCTCCACTTT. The full variable domain, its missing parts supplied by reference TRBV5-1 and TRBJ1-6, is KAGVTQTPRYLIKTRGQQVTLSCSPISGHRSVSWYQQTPGQGLQFLFEYFSETQRNKGNFPGRFSGRQFSNSRSEMNVSTLELGDSALYLCASSWERGNNSPLHFGNGTRLTVT.

This sequence joins TRBV6-5 and TRBJ2-7; D is perhaps TRBD1 (6 bases). The CDR3 contains 14 residues. In germline, CDR1 is MNHEY, CDR2 SVGAGI. The V and J ends lost 2 bases and 2 bases respectively, with 10 bases between them. CDR3 protein: CASSYRQGPYEQYF. Written as DNA, the CDR3 is TGTGCCAGCAGTTACCGCCAGGGGCCCTACGAGCAGTACTTC.

The DNA for the CDR3 is TGTGCCAGCAGGGCTGCGGGGAATCCTTACGAGCAGTACTTC. Its protein product is CASRAAGNPYEQYF. The chain is built from TRBV5-4 and TRBJ2-7, with D perhaps matching TRBD2 (6 bases). This CDR3 has 14 residues. Germline V gives CDR1 SGHNT, CDR2 YYREEE (reference sequence). Trimming shortened V by 5 bases and J by 4 bases, and 16 bases separated the two germline ends.

The chain recombines TRBV9 with TRBJ2-1, with a possible D match to TRBD2 (6 bases). The ends were cut back, 0 bases at V and 3 bases at J, with 10 bases in the middle. Germline CDR1 reads SGDLS; CDR2 reads YYNGEE. The CDR3 loop spans 15 amino acids. CDR3 loop: CASSVGGLVYNEQFF. The CDR3, as DNA: TGTGCCAGCAGCGTAGGGGGACTCGTCTACAATGAGCAGTTCTTC.

This chain joins TRBV2 and TRBJ2-2; TRBD2 matches 7 bases. Losses at the gene ends were 10 bases for V and 1 base for J; bases not matched to a gene: 6. From germline, CDR1 is SNHLY and CDR2 FYNNEI. The CDR3 sequence is 14 residues long. In DNA, the CDR3 is TGTGCCATCTTGCGGGAGATGAACACCGGGGAGCTGTTTTTT. It encodes CAILREMNTGELFF.

The chain combines TRBV6-6 with TRBJ1-1, with 12 bases lining up with TRBD1. V lost 6 bases to trimming and J lost 3 bases; unmatched junction nucleotides: 8. Germline V gives CDR1 MNHNY, CDR2 SVGAGI (reference sequence). The CDR3 has 16 residues. CDR3: CASRSGTGGVYTEAFF. The CDR3 nucleotides are TGTGCCAGCAGGTCCGGGACAGGGGGCGTCTACACTGAAGCTTTCTTT.